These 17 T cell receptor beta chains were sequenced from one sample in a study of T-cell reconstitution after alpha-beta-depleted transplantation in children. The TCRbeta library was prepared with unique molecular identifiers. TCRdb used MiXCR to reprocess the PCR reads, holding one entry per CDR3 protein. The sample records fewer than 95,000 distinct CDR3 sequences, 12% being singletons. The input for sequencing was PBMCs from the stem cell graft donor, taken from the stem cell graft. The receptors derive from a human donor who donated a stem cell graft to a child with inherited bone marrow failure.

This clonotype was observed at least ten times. CDR3 DNA sequence: TGTGCCAGCAGCCCCCAGGCAGGGGGACAGCCCCAGCATTTT. This translates into CASSPQAGGQPQHF. The chain has TRBV7-2 and TRBJ1-5; 7 bases are shared with TRBD1. With V trimmed by 5 bases and J by 7 bases, 8 bases remained unmatched. The CDR3 spans 14 residues. Germline V gene sequence: CDR1 SGHTA, CDR2 FQGNSA.

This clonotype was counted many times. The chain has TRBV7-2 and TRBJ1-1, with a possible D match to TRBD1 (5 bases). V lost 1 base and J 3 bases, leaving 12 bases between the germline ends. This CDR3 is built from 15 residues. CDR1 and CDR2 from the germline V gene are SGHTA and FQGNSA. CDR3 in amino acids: CASSLVFGGDTEAFF. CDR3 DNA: TGTGCCAGCAGCTTAGTGTTCGGAGGGGACACTGAAGCTTTCTTT.

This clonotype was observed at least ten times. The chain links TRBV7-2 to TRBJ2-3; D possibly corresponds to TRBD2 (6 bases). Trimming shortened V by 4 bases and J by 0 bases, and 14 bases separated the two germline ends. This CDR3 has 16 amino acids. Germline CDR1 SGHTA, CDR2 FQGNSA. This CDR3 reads CASSSSGTSSTDTQYF. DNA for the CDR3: TGTGCCAGCAGCTCCTCGGGGACTTCTAGCACAGATACGCAGTATTTT.

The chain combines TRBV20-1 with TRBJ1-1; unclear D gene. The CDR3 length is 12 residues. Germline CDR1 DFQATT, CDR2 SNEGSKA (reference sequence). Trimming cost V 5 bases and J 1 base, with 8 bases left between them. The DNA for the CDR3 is TGCAGTGCTCCCCGGCAGAACACTGAAGCTTTCTTT. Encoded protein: CSAPRQNTEAFF.

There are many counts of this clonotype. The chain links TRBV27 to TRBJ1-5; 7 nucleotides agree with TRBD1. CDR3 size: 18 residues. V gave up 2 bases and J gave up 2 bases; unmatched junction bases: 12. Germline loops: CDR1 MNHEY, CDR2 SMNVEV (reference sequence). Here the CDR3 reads CASSLGTAKSGGNQPQHF. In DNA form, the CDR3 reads TGTGCCAGCAGTTTAGGGACAGCAAAATCCGGGGGCAATCAGCCCCAGCATTTT.

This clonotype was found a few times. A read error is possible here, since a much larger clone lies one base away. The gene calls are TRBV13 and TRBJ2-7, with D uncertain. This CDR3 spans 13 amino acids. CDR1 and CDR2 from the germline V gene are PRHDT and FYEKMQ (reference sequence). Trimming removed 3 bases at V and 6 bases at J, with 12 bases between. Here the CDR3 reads CASSFRSWGEQYF. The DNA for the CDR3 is TGTGCCAGCAGCTTTCGATCTTGGGGCGAGCAGTACTTC.

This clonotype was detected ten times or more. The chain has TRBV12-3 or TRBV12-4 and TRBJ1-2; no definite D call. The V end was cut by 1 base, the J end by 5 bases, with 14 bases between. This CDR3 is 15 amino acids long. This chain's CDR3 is CASSLEGRRSYGYTF. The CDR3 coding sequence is TGTGCCAGCAGTTTAGAGGGCAGGCGTTCATATGGCTACACCTTC.

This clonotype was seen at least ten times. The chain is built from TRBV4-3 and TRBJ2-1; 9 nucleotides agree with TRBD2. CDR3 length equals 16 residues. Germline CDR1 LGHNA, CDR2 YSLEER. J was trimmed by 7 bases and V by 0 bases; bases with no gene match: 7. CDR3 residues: CASSQENGLAPNEQFF. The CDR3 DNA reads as TGCGCCAGCAGCCAAGAGAACGGACTAGCGCCGAATGAGCAGTTCTTC.

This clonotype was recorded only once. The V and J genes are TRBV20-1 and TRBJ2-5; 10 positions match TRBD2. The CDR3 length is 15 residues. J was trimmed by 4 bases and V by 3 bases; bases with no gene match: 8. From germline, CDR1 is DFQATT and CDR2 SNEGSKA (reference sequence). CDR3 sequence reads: CSARVLAGVGETQYF. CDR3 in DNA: TGCAGTGCTAGGGTTCTAGCGGGAGTCGGAGAGACCCAGTACTTC.

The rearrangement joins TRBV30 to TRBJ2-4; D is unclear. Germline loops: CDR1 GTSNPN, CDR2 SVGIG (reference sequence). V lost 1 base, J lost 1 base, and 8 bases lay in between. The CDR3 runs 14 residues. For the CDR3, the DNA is TGTGCCTGGAGTGGGACCGGTGCCAAAAACATTCAGTACTTC. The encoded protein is CAWSGTGAKNIQYF.

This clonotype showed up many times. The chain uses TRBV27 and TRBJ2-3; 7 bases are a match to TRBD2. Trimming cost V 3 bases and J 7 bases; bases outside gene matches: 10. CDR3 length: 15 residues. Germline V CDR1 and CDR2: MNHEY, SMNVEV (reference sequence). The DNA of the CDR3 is TGTGCCAGCAGTTTCGGCGGGAGTGGTTCAAATACGCAGTATTTT. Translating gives CASSFGGSGSNTQYF.

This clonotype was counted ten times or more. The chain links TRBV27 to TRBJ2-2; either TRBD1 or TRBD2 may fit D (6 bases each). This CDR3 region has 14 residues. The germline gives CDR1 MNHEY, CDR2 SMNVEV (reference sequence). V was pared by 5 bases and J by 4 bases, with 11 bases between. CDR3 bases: TGTGCCAGCAGTCCATGGGGGGCCACCGGGGAGCTGTTTTTT. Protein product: CASSPWGATGELFF.

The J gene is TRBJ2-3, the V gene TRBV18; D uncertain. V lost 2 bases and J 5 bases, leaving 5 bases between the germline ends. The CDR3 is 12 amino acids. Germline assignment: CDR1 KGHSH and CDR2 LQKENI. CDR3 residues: CASSPMIDTQYF. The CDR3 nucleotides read TGTGCCAGCTCACCAATGATAGATACGCAGTATTTT.

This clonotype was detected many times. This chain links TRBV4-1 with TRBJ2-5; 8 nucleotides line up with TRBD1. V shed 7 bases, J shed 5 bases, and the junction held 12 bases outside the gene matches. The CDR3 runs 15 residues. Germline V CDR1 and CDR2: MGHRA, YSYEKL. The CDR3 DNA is TGCGCCAGCACTGTATGGGGGCGACAGGGGGAGACCCAGTACTTC. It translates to CASTVWGRQGETQYF.

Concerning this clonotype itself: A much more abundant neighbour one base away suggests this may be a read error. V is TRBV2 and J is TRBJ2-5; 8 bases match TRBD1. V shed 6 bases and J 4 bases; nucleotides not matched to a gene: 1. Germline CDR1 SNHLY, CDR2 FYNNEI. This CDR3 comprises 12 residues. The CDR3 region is CASRDRAETQYF. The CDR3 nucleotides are TGTGCCAGCAGGGACAGGGCAGAGACCCAGTACTTC.

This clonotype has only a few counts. CDR3 DNA sequence: TGCGCCAGCAGCCAAGAAGGAACTCGACTAGCGGGTAACACAGATACGCAGTATTTT. This gives the protein CASSQEGTRLAGNTDTQYF. This rearrangement joins TRBV4-3 to TRBJ2-3, with 10 bases identical to TRBD2. From germline, CDR1 is LGHNA and CDR2 YSLEER. There are 19 residues in the CDR3. The V gene end was trimmed by 0 bases and the J gene end by 2 bases; junction bases not matched to a gene: 11.

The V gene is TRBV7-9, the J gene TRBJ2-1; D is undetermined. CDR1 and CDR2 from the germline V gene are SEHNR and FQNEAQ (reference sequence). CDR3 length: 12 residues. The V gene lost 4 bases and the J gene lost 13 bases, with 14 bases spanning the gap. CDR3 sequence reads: CASSSDGRQQFF. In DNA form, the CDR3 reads TGTGCCAGCAGCTCAGACGGGCGTCAACAGTTCTTC.